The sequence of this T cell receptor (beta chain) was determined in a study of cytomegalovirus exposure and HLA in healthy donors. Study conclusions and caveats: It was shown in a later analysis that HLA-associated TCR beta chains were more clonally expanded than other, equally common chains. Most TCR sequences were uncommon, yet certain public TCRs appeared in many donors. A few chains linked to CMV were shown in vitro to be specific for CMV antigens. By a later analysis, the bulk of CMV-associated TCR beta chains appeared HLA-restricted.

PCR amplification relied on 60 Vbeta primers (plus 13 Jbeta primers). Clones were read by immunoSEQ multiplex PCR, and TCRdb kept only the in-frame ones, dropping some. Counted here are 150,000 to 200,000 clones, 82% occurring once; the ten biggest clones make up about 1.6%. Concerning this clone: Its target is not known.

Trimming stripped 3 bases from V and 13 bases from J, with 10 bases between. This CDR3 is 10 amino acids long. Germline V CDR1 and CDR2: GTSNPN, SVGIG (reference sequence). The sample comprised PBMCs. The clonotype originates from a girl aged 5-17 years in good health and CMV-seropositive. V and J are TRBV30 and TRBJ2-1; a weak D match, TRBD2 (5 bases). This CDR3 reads CAWRELVQFF. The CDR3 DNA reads TGTGCCTGGAGGGAACTAGTCCAGTTCTTC.